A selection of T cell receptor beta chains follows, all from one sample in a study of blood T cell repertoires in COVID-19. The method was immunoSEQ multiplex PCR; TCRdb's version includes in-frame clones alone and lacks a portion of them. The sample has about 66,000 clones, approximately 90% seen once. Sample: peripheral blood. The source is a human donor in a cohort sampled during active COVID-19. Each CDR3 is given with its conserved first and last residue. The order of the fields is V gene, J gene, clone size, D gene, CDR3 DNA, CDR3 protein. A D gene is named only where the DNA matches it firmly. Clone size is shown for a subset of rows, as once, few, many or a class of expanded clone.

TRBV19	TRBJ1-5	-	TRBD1	TGTGCCAGTAGTATAGGGCGGGACAGCCATCAGCCCCAGCATTTT	CASSIGRDSHQPQHF
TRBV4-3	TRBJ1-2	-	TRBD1	TGCGCCAGCAGCCAAGGAGGGGACAGTAACTATGGCTACACCTTC	CASSQGGDSNYGYTF
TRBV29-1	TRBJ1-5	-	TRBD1	TGCAGCGTCTACCAATTTGGACAGGGTAGCTATCAGCCCCAGCATTTT	CSVYQFGQGSYQPQHF
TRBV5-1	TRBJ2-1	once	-	TGCGCCAGCAGCTTGGGACTAGACAATGAGCAGTTCTTC	CASSLGLDNEQFF
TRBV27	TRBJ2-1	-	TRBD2	TGTGCCAGCAGTCCCCGACTAGCGGGTTTATCCTACAATGAGCAGTTCTTC	CASSPRLAGLSYNEQFF
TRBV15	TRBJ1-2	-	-	TGTGCCACCAGCAGAGAAAGGTCCGGGGGCTACACCTTC	CATSRERSGGYTF
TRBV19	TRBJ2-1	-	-	TGTGCCAGTAGTCAGGGCTCCTACAATGAGCAGTTCTTC	CASSQGSYNEQFF
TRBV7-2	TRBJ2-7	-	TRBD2	TGTGCCAGCAGCCGGGACTACAGCTCCTACGAGCAGTACTTC	CASSRDYSSYEQYF
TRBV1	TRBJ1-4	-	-	TGCACCAGCAGCGTTGGAACTACGGAAAACGTTTGGGTAAAACTGTTTTTT	CTSSVGTTENVWVKLFF
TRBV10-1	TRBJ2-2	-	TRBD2	TGCGCCAGCAGTGAACGACTAGCGGGAACCGGGGAGCTGTTTTTT	CASSERLAGTGELFF
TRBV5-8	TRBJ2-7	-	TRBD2	TGTGCCAGCATTCTAGCGGGAGCCTACGAGCAGTACTTC	CASILAGAYEQYF
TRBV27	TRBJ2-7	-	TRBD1	TGTGCCAGCAGTTTAGGGGTCTGGGGGCAGGGGGCCCCGAGCTCCTACGAGCAGTACTTC	CASSLGVWGQGAPSSYEQYF
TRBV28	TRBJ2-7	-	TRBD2	TGTGCCAGCCGCCGACGGACTAGCGGACCCTACGAGCAGTACTTC	CASRRRTSGPYEQYF
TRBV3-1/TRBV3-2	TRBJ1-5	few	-	TGTGCCAGCAGCAATACAGGGCAGCCCCAGCATTTT	CASSNTGQPQHF
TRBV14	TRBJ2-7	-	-	TGTGCCAGCAGCCGGACACCATCCTACGAGCAGTACTTC	CASSRTPSYEQYF